These 22 T cell receptor beta chains were all obtained from the same sample, sequenced in a study of blood T cell repertoires in COVID-19. TCRdb's table, derived via immunoSEQ multiplex PCR, lists solely in-frame clones and lacks some. The table lists over 200,000 clones, less than 90% of them singletons. The specimen sequenced was peripheral blood. The origin of the receptors is a man aged 40-49 years with acute or convalescent COVID-19.

The chain employs TRBV14 and TRBJ1-2; D is possibly TRBD1 (6 bases). The V end was cut by 0 bases, the J end by 6 bases, with 17 bases between. Germline V CDR1 and CDR2: SGHDN, FVKESK. This CDR3 has 16 amino acids. This CDR3 is CASSQDLVGRGDGYTF. As DNA, the CDR3 is TGTGCCAGCAGCCAAGATCTGGTAGGCAGGGGAGATGGCTACACCTTC.

The chain links TRBV24-1 to TRBJ1-1; D possibly corresponds to TRBD1 (6 bases). The V gene's germline CDR1 is KGHDR and CDR2 SFDVKD. V lost 7 bases, J lost 3 bases, and 14 bases lay in between. CDR3 length equals 14 residues. CDR3 residues: CATSRTGMDTEAFF. In nucleotides, the CDR3 is TGTGCCACCAGCCGAACAGGGATGGACACTGAAGCTTTCTTT.

The gene calls are TRBV9 and TRBJ1-2; TRBD1 aligns across 10 bases. Germline V gene lookup returns CDR1 SGDLS and CDR2 YYNGEE. With V trimmed by 3 bases and J by 4 bases, 3 bases remained unmatched. The CDR3 covers 14 residues. CDR3 sequence (DNA): TGTGCCAGCAGCGCCGGGACAGGGGTCTATGGCTACACCTTC. This gives the protein CASSAGTGVYGYTF.

The genes are TRBV5-1 and TRBJ2-2, with D possibly TRBD1 on 5 matching bases. From germline, CDR1 is SGHRS and CDR2 YFSETQ. Trimming pared 4 bases from V and 5 bases from J, leaving 9 bases between. The CDR3 runs 13 residues. The CDR3 here is CASSLTGTGELFF. For the CDR3, the DNA is TGCGCCAGCAGCCTAACAGGAACCGGGGAGCTGTTTTTT.

V is TRBV30 and J is TRBJ2-4; TRBD1 matches 9 bases. After removal of 7 bases from V and 15 bases from J, the junction contained 16 bases not matched to a gene. CDR1 is GTSNPN and CDR2 is SVGIG in the germline V gene (reference sequence). This CDR3 has 13 residues. In nucleotides, the CDR3 is TGTGCCTTGCTTCTTGACAGGGGGTCAAGGGCGTACTTC. Residues: CALLLDRGSRAYF.

The chain joins TRBV24-1 to TRBJ1-1; 8 positions match TRBD1. The CDR3 runs to 14 residues. Germline V CDR1 and CDR2: KGHDR, SFDVKD. The V segment lost 3 bases and the J segment 8 bases; nucleotides outside the gene matches: 7. As DNA, the CDR3 is TGTGCCACCAGTGATCCTAACGGACAGGGAGAAGCTTTCTTT. Its translation is CATSDPNGQGEAFF.

V is TRBV4-1 and J is TRBJ2-5, with TRBD2 as a possible D gene (5 bases). Trimming left V 0 bases short and J 1 base short, with 12 bases between. Looked up from germline, CDR1 is MGHRA and CDR2 is YSYEKL. The CDR3 is 16 amino acids. CDR3 sequence (DNA): TGCGCCAGCAGCCAAGATGGCCGGGGATCCCAAGAGACCCAGTACTTC. The encoded protein is CASSQDGRGSQETQYF.

The chain uses TRBV5-1 and TRBJ1-1; D is ambiguous. V dropped 0 bases and J dropped 4 bases, with 10 bases sitting between them. The CDR3 is 14 amino acids. The V gene's germline CDR1 is SGHRS and CDR2 YFSETQ. Written as DNA, the CDR3 is TGCGCCAGCAGCTTGGGGGCGCTGGGCACTGAAGCTTTCTTT. Its translation: CASSLGALGTEAFF.

This clone was found once. V is TRBV19 and J is TRBJ1-6; no reliable D call. The V and J ends lost 3 bases and 4 bases respectively, with 4 bases between them. This CDR3 region has 13 residues. The germline gives CDR1 LNHDA, CDR2 SQIVND (reference sequence). Here the CDR3 reads CASSIGYNSPLHF. The CDR3 nucleotides are TGTGCCAGTAGTATCGGTTATAATTCACCCCTCCACTTT.

The gene calls are TRBV18 and TRBJ1-1; D is ambiguous. Germline V gene lookup returns CDR1 KGHSH and CDR2 LQKENI. The CDR3 extends over 14 amino acids. V was trimmed by 3 bases and J by 1 base, leaving 9 bases between them. CDR3 region: CASSPILRNTEAFF. The CDR3 DNA reads as TGTGCCAGCTCACCCATTTTGCGGAACACTGAAGCTTTCTTT. Filled out from reference TRBV18 and TRBJ1-1, the complete variable domain reads NAGVMQNPRHLVRRRGQEARLRCSPMKGHSHVYWYRQLPEEGLKFMVYLQKENIIDESGMPKERFSAEFPKEGPSILRIQQVVRGDSAAYFCASSPILRNTEAFFGQGTRLTVV.

This sequence joins TRBV28 and TRBJ2-6; D is perhaps TRBD1 (5 bases). V gave up 2 bases and J gave up 4 bases, with 9 bases separating them. Germline CDR1 MDHEN, CDR2 SYDVKM. This CDR3 has 15 residues. In DNA form, the CDR3 reads TGTGCCAGCAGTTTAAGGGGCTCCGGGGCCAACGTCCTGACTTTC. Protein: CASSLRGSGANVLTF.

The CDR3 is CASRRQGPPYEQYF. The CDR3 DNA reads as TGTGCCAGCAGAAGACAGGGACCCCCCTACGAGCAGTACTTC. The V gene is TRBV7-2, the J gene TRBJ2-7, with 7 bases matching TRBD1. V dropped 6 bases and J dropped 2; count of bases not matched to a gene: 7. The CDR3 runs 14 residues. The V gene's germline CDR1 is SGHTA and CDR2 FQGNSA.

This chain uses TRBV11-2 with TRBJ1-2; 8 bases map to TRBD1. The CDR3 is 16 residues long. J lost 8 bases, V lost 4 bases, and 15 bases had no gene match. Germline lookup yields CDR1 SGHAT and CDR2 FQNNGV. CDR3 in amino acids: CASSSLLGTGGYGYTF. CDR3 coding DNA: TGTGCCAGCAGCTCATTACTCGGGACAGGAGGTTACGGCTACACCTTC.

The CDR3: CSVEEVEVGTQYF. CDR3 DNA sequence: TGCAGCGTTGAAGAGGTCGAGGTGGGGACCCAGTACTTC. The chain joins TRBV29-1 to TRBJ2-5; D gene unclear. The V and J ends lost 0 bases and 7 bases respectively, with 12 bases between them. CDR3 size: 13 residues. Germline values: CDR1 SQVTM, CDR2 ANQGSEA.

The chain has TRBV7-3 and TRBJ2-1; 15 bases are shared with TRBD2. CDR3 length: 16 amino acids. The germline V gene encodes CDR1 SGHTA and CDR2 FQGTGA. J was trimmed by 7 bases and V by 5 bases; bases with no gene match: 6. The chain's CDR3 is CASSTSGTSGRNEQFF. CDR3 coding DNA: TGTGCCAGCAGCACCTCCGGGACTAGCGGGAGGAATGAGCAGTTCTTC.

Only a few counts were recorded for this clone. This rearrangement joins TRBV27 to TRBJ1-4; the D gene is possibly TRBD1 (5 bases). The CDR3 runs 16 residues. V was pared by 0 bases and J by 7 bases, with 15 bases between. CDR1 and CDR2 (germline): MNHEY, SMNVEV (reference sequence). The CDR3 DNA sequence: TGTGCCAGCAGTTTATCCCTGGGGGGGTCGGGTGAAAAACTGTTTTTT. This codes for CASSLSLGGSGEKLFF.

This chain joins TRBV28 and TRBJ1-1; D might be TRBD1 (6 bases). The CDR3 totals 14 residues. CDR1 and CDR2 from the germline V gene are MDHEN and SYDVKM. Trimming shortened V by 3 bases and J by 10 bases, and 18 bases separated the two germline ends. The CDR3 here is CASSFTGSAPGAFF. In nucleotides, the CDR3 is TGTGCCAGCAGTTTCACAGGGTCGGCCCCTGGAGCTTTCTTT.

This chain uses TRBV3-1 (or the pseudogene TRBV3-2) with TRBJ2-2; tentatively, D is TRBD1 (6 bases). Looked up from germline, CDR1 is LGHDT and CDR2 is YNNKEL (reference sequence). The CDR3 runs 12 residues. V was cut by 8 bases and J by 8 bases, with 12 bases left in between. The CDR3 loop is CASEQGEGELFF. DNA of the CDR3: TGTGCCAGCGAACAGGGCGAAGGGGAGCTGTTTTTT.

The rearrangement joins TRBV6-5 to TRBJ2-7; a possible D gene is TRBD1 (5 bases). CDR1 is MNHEY, CDR2 SVGAGI, per germline. The CDR3 consists of 15 residues. V was cut by 2 bases and J by 2 bases, with 13 bases left in between. CDR3 nucleotide sequence: TGTGCCAGCAGTTACAGGCGTACAGGAGCCTACGAGCAGTACTTC. Amino acids: CASSYRRTGAYEQYF.

The V gene is TRBV2, the J gene TRBJ2-3; perhaps TRBD2 as D (5 bases). The CDR3 consists of 14 residues. CDR1 SNHLY and CDR2 FYNNEI come from the germline V gene. V dropped 6 bases and J dropped 2 bases, with 12 bases sitting between them. The CDR3 here is CASSDWTVTDTQYF. For the CDR3, the DNA is TGTGCCAGCAGCGACTGGACTGTCACAGATACGCAGTATTTT.

The chain couples TRBV6-5 to TRBJ2-7; TRBD1 matches at 11 bases. Germline loops: CDR1 MNHEY, CDR2 SVGAGI. Germline trimming cut 6 bases from V and 3 bases from J; bases unmatched to any gene: 4. The CDR3 has 14 residues. The CDR3 protein is CASRIGTGGYEQYF. CDR3 coding DNA: TGTGCCAGCAGAATCGGGACAGGGGGCTACGAGCAGTACTTC.

This clone was counted a single time. The gene calls are TRBV4-1 and TRBJ1-2, with 7 positions matching TRBD1. This CDR3 has 15 residues. The germline V gene encodes CDR1 MGHRA and CDR2 YSYEKL. Losses at the gene ends were 2 bases for V and 5 bases for J; bases not matched to a gene: 8. CDR3 amino acids: CASSQSAGTVYGYTF. CDR3 in DNA: TGCGCCAGCAGCCAATCGGCCGGGACAGTGTATGGCTACACCTTC.